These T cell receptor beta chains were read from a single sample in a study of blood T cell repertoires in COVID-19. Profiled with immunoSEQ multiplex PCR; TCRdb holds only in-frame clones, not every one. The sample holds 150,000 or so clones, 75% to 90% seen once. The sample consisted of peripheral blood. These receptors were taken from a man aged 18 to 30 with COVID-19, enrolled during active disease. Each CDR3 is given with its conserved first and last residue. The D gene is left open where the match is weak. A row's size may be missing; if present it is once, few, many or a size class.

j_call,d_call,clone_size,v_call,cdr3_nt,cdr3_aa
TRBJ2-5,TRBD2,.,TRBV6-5,TGTGCCAGCAGCCAGATAGCGGGAAATACCCAGTACTTC,CASSQIAGNTQYF
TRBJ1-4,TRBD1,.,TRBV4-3,TGCGCCAGCAGCCAAGACGGGACAGGCAATGAAAAACTGCTTTTT,CASSQDGTGNEKLLF
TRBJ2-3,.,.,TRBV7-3,TGTGCCAGCAGCTTGTCGGGCACAGATACGCAGTATTTT,CASSLSGTDTQYF
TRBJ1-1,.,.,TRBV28,TGTGCCAGCAGTTTTTTCCAGGCTAAAGCTTTCTTT,CASSFFQAKAFF
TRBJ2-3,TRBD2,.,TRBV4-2,TGTGCCAGCAGCCCCCTCACTAGCGGGACTAGCACAGATACGCAGTATTTT,CASSPLTSGTSTDTQYF
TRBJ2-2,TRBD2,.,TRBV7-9,TGTGCCAGCTTTAGCGGGAGAGTTGACACCGGGGAGCTGTTTTTT,CASFSGRVDTGELFF
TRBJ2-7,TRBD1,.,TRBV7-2,TGTGCCAGCAGCTCCCGGACAGGGGTCCCCTACGAGCAGTACTTC,CASSSRTGVPYEQYF
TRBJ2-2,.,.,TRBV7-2,TGTGCCAGCAGCAACAGAGGGGGTTCGGGCACCGGGGAGCTGTTTTTT,CASSNRGGSGTGELFF
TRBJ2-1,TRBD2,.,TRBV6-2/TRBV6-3,TGTGCCAGCAGTTACGAGGTAGCGGGAATGGGTGAGCAGTTCTTC,CASSYEVAGMGEQFF
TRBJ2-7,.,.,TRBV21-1,TGTGCCAGCAGCAAGGTGACGAGATCAGCGGGAGTCGAATCCTACGAGCAGTACTTC,CASSKVTRSAGVESYEQYF
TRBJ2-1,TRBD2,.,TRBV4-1,TGCGCCAGCAGCCAAGCATCTCGTAGACTAGCGCGTTACAATGAGCAGTTCTTC,CASSQASRRLARYNEQFF
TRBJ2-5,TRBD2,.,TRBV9,TGTGCCAGCAGCTCAGCGGCGGGAGCGTCTGAGACCCAGTACTTC,CASSSAAGASETQYF
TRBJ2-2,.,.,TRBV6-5,TGTGCCACCAGCTCCCAGGGGATCGACACCGGGGAGCTGTTTTTT,CATSSQGIDTGELFF
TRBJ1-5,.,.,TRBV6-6,TGTGCCAGCAGTTACTCGATAGGGGGTGATCAGCCCCAGCATTTT,CASSYSIGGDQPQHF
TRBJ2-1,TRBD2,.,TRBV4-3,TGCGCCAGCAGCCACGGGACTAGCCTCGGCGAGCAGTTCTTC,CASSHGTSLGEQFF
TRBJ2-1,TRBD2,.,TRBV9,TGTGCCAGCAGCGTAAGCGGGAGTGTAATTAATGAGCAGTTCTTC,CASSVSGSVINEQFF
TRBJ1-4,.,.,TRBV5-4,TGTGCCAGCAGCCCTGGAACGGACAGAGATAATGAAAAACTGTTTTTT,CASSPGTDRDNEKLFF
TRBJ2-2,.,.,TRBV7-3,TGTGCCAGCAGCTTAAGGCTTAACACCGGGGAGCTGTTTTTT,CASSLRLNTGELFF
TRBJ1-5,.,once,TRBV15,TGTGCCACCAGCAGGGAACAGGGTTTCGCAAATCAGCCCCAGCATTTT,CATSREQGFANQPQHF
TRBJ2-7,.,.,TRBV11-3,TGTGCCAGCAGCTTGGAAGGTCGGGAGGAGCAGTACTTC,CASSLEGREEQYF
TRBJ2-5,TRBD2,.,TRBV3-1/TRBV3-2,TGTGCCAGCAGCGGTCGGACTAGCGGCCAAGAGACCCAGTACTTC,CASSGRTSGQETQYF
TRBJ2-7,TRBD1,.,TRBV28,TGTGCCAGCAGTCCCCTCCTCGACAGGGGAAACTACGAGCAGTACTTC,CASSPLLDRGNYEQYF
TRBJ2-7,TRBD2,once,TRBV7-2,TGTGCCAGCAGCTTACGAGCGGGGATCAACGAGCAGTACTTC,CASSLRAGINEQYF
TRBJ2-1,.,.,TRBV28,TGTGCCAGCAGTTCCGTCCGGGACAATGAGCAGTTCTTC,CASSSVRDNEQFF
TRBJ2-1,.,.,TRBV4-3,TGCGCCAGCAGCCAAGATGACAGCACCAGCTCCTACAATGAGCAGTTCTTC,CASSQDDSTSSYNEQFF
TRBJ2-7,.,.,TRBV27,TGTGCCAGCAGTTTATCGTTCGGGGGATATCGCTACGAGCAGTACTTC,CASSLSFGGYRYEQYF
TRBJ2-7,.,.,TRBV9,TGTGCCAGCAGCGTGGATGGAGGGGTCCATCGCGAGCAGTACTTC,CASSVDGGVHREQYF
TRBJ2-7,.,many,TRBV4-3,TGCGCCAGCAGCCAATCTGACAGAGCCTACGAGCAGTACTTC,CASSQSDRAYEQYF
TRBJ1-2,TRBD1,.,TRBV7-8,TGTGCCAGCGGCTTCTTACAGGGGGCAAGCGGCTACACCTTC,CASGFLQGASGYTF
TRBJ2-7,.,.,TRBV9,TGTGCCAGCAGCCCCAGGGGTGGCGCCTACGAGCAGTACTTC,CASSPRGGAYEQYF
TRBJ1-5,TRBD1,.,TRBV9,TGTGCCAGCAGCGCCGGGACAGGCTTTAATCAGCCCCAGCATTTT,CASSAGTGFNQPQHF
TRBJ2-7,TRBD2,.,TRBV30,TGTGCCTGGAGTAGGCGGGGGACTCCATCCTACGAGCAGTACTTC,CAWSRRGTPSYEQYF
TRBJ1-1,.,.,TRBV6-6,TGTGCCAGCAGTTACTTCTGGGCCGCTGAAGCTTTCTTT,CASSYFWAAEAFF
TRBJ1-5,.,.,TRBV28,TGTGCCAGCAGTTTAGCGGGGGACAGCAATCAGCCCCAGCATTTT,CASSLAGDSNQPQHF
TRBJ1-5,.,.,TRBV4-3,TGCGCCAGCAGCCAAGCGGTAGGCAATCAGCCCCAGCATTTT,CASSQAVGNQPQHF
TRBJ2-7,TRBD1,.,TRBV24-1,TGTGCCACCAGTGATTGCCCGGGACAGCACTACGAGCAGTACTTC,CATSDCPGQHYEQYF
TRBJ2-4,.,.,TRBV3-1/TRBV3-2,TGTGCCAGCAGCAACCCGGGACTTGTAGCCAAAAACATTCAGTACTTC,CASSNPGLVAKNIQYF
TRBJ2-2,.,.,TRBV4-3,TGCGCCAGCAGCCAAGATTTGCGGCACAACACCGGGGAGCTGTTTTTT,CASSQDLRHNTGELFF
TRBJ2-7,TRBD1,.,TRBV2,TGTGCCAGCAGTGCGACAGGGGGCCTTTACGAGCAGTACTTC,CASSATGGLYEQYF
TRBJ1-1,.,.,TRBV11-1,TGTGCCAGCAGCTCGGGGAAGGAAGCTTTCTTT,CASSSGKEAFF
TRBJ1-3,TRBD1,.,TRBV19,TGTGCCAGTAGTATTACCGGGACAGCTGGAAACACCATATATTTT,CASSITGTAGNTIYF
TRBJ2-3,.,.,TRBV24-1,TGTGCCACCAGTGATTCGAGCCTTAGCACAGATACGCAGTATTTT,CATSDSSLSTDTQYF
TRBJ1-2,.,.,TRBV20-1,TGCAGTGCTAGTTGGAGGGAGATCCTTAACTATGGCTACACCTTC,CSASWREILNYGYTF
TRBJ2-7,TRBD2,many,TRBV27,TGTGCCAGCAGGAGGACTAGCGGGGGACTAACCTACGAGCAGTACTTC,CASRRTSGGLTYEQYF
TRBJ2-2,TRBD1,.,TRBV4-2,TGTGCCAGCAGCGAGAGGGACAGGGCGAACACCGGGGAGCTGTTTTTT,CASSERDRANTGELFF
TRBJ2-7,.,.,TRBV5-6,TGTGCCAGCAGCTTGGGCCGGGGCGAGCAGTACTTC,CASSLGRGEQYF
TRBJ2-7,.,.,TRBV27,TGTGCCAGCAGTTCCCGACTCAGCGTGCGGGACTCCGAGTACGAGCAGTACTTC,CASSSRLSVRDSEYEQYF
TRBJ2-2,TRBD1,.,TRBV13,TGTGCCAGCAGCCCCCCGGACAGGGGGACCGGGGAGCTGTTTTTT,CASSPPDRGTGELFF
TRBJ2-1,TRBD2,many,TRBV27,TGTGCCAGCAGTCGGACTAGCGGGAGGTATGAGCAGTTCTTC,CASSRTSGRYEQFF
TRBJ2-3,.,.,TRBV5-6,TGTGCCAGCAGCTTACGGGGTCGGGACACAGATACGCAGTATTTT,CASSLRGRDTDTQYF
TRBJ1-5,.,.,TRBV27,TGTGCCAGCAGTCGCGAGGGCCCCGGGGGGAATCAGCCCCAGCATTTT,CASSREGPGGNQPQHF
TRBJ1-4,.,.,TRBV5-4,TGTGCCAGCAGCTTGGCAGGGGAAAAAAATGAAAAACTGCTTTTT,CASSLAGEKNEKLLF
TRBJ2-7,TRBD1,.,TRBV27,TGTGCCAGCAGGCAGGGACAGCACAACCGCTACGAGCAGTACTTC,CASRQGQHNRYEQYF
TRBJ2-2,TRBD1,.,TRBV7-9,TGTGCCAGCAGACAGGACAGGACAACTAACACCGGGGAGCTGTTTTTT,CASRQDRTTNTGELFF
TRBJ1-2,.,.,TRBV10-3,TGTGCCATCAGTGACCGGTTAAGAGGCTACACCTTC,CAISDRLRGYTF